The source of this TCR beta chain is a study of blood T cells in healthy people across ages. Regarding the study as a whole: The study regarded diversity estimates from one million T cells as underestimates.

The study isolated at least 6.5 million PBMCs from each sample. Next came a second PCR, run for roughly 6 to 11 cycles, which used a sample-barcoded 5' primer along with a J-beta primer mix. One entry per CDR3 protein results from TCRdb running MiXCR on the 5' RACE reads. The table has 870,000 or so distinct CDR3 sequences, more than 25% seen once. This clonotype was detected ten times or more. Its target is not known. Germline V CDR1 and CDR2: LGHDT, YNNKEL (reference sequence). This CDR3 is built from 15 residues. V was trimmed by 5 bases and J by 0 bases, leaving 11 bases between them. The receptor was derived from a woman aged 80 or over in good health. The sequenced material came from blood. The rearrangement joins TRBV3-1 to TRBJ2-1, with D possibly matching TRBD2 (5 bases). The CDR3 nucleotides read TGTGCCAGCAGCTACGGGGAAAACTCCTACAATGAGCAGTTCTTC. Translating gives CASSYGENSYNEQFF.